This is a list of T cell receptor beta chains from one sample in a study of cytomegalovirus exposure and HLA in healthy donors. Some clones are missing from TCRdb's copy, which holds only in-frame ones; the method was immunoSEQ multiplex PCR. The data show around 40,000 clones, almost 70% seen once. The specimen sequenced was PBMCs. The source is a man younger than 40 in good health and CMV-seronegative. Each CDR3 is given with its conserved first and last residue. The D gene is left open where the match is weak. Rows give clone size only sometimes, using once, few, many, or a class for an expanded clone.

length	size	V	D	J	CDR3	DNA
13	NA	TRBV5-6	TRBD1	TRBJ1-1	CASSLRDSTEAFF	TGTGCCAGCAGCTTGAGGGACAGCACTGAAGCTTTCTTT
13	NA	TRBV5-4	NA	TRBJ1-5	CASSLDTNQPQHF	TGTGCCAGCAGCTTGGACACCAATCAGCCCCAGCATTTT
16	NA	TRBV7-6	TRBD2	TRBJ2-6	CASSLAAGAGANVLTF	TGTGCCAGCAGCTTAGCGGCGGGAGCCGGGGCCAACGTCCTGACTTTC
16	once	TRBV7-2	TRBD2	TRBJ2-7	CASSEFPGLVMNEQYF	TGTGCCAGCAGCGAATTTCCGGGACTAGTTATGAACGAGCAGTACTTC
15	many	TRBV7-9	TRBD1	TRBJ2-5	CASSFGTGGTETQYF	TGTGCCAGCAGCTTTGGGACAGGGGGCACAGAGACCCAGTACTTC
13	NA	TRBV5-4	NA	TRBJ1-2	CASSFSVSYGYTF	TGTGCCAGCAGCTTTTCGGTTTCCTATGGCTACACCTTC
15	NA	TRBV4-3	NA	TRBJ1-4	CASSQRTRLNEKLFF	TGCGCCAGCAGCCAGCGGACACGCCTGAATGAAAAACTGTTTTTT
14	few	TRBV5-1	TRBD1	TRBJ1-1	CASSSGQPNTEAFF	TGCGCCAGCAGCTCGGGACAGCCGAACACTGAAGCTTTCTTT
15	NA	TRBV19	NA	TRBJ2-1	CASSIGRDSYNEQFF	TGTGCCAGTAGTATAGGGAGGGACAGCTACAATGAGCAGTTCTTC
16	few	TRBV7-9	NA	TRBJ2-7	CASTYPKTGNTYEQYF	TGTGCCAGCACCTACCCCAAAACAGGGAACACCTACGAGCAGTACTTC
18	NA	TRBV7-9	NA	TRBJ2-3	CASSPPGTGGLSTDTQYF	TGTGCCAGCAGCCCCCCCGGGACTGGCGGGCTTAGCACAGATACGCAGTATTTT
19	NA	TRBV4-2	NA	TRBJ2-6	CASSPTSGNLFSGANVLTF	TGTGCCAGCAGCCCCACATCAGGGAACCTATTCTCTGGGGCCAACGTCCTGACTTTC
15	NA	TRBV10-3	TRBD1	TRBJ2-5	CAISEPYRGQETQYF	TGTGCCATCAGTGAGCCGTACAGGGGGCAAGAGACCCAGTACTTC
14	NA	TRBV29-1	TRBD1	TRBJ1-2	CSVEIGDRLYGYTF	TGCAGCGTTGAAATAGGGGACAGACTCTATGGCTACACCTTC
13	NA	TRBV11-1	NA	TRBJ2-5	CASRGTGSETQYF	TGTGCCAGCAGGGGAACAGGGAGCGAGACCCAGTACTTC
17	NA	TRBV4-2	TRBD1	TRBJ2-7	CASSQNLGTGLSYEQYF	TGTGCCAGCAGCCAAAATCTTGGGACAGGCCTCTCCTACGAGCAGTACTTC
14	NA	TRBV9	NA	TRBJ1-2	CASSARQTNYGYTF	TGTGCCAGCAGCGCCCGACAGACTAACTATGGCTACACCTTC
15	NA	TRBV2	NA	TRBJ2-3	CASSDPRGAGIGTYF	TGTGCCAGCAGTGATCCCCGGGGGGCGGGGATAGGTACATATTTT
21	NA	TRBV28	TRBD1	TRBJ2-6	CASKGFRGAGGALSGANVLTF	TGTGCCAGCAAAGGGTTTCGCGGGGCAGGGGGCGCATTGTCGGGGGCCAACGTCCTGACTTTC
15	NA	TRBV4-1	NA	TRBJ1-5	CASSQLVGGNQPQHF	TGCGCCAGCAGCCAACTAGTGGGTGGCAATCAGCCCCAGCATTTT
15	few	TRBV18	TRBD2	TRBJ2-7	CASSYTSGGDYEQYF	TGTGCCAGCTCATACACTAGCGGGGGGGACTACGAGCAGTACTTC
17	NA	TRBV4-2	TRBD2	TRBJ2-1	CASSQDPRLAGGNEQFF	TGTGCCAGCAGCCAAGACCCTAGACTAGCGGGAGGTAATGAGCAGTTCTTC
16	NA	TRBV10-1	NA	TRBJ1-2	CASSDDGFPRDYGYTF	TGCGCCAGCAGTGACGATGGATTCCCCAGGGACTATGGCTACACCTTC
15	NA	TRBV6-5	NA	TRBJ1-3	CASSWARNSGNTIYF	TGTGCCAGCAGTTGGGCCAGGAACTCTGGAAACACCATATATTTT
16	few	TRBV29-1	NA	TRBJ1-2	CSVEKGQAGILGGYTF	TGCAGCGTTGAGAAAGGGCAGGCAGGGATCCTTGGGGGCTACACCTTC
14	NA	TRBV27	TRBD1	TRBJ1-4	CASSPGGFAEKLFF	TGTGCCAGCAGCCCAGGGGGGTTTGCTGAAAAACTGTTTTTT
17	NA	TRBV5-6	TRBD1	TRBJ1-6	CASSLNWRQGSRAPLHF	TGTGCCAGCAGCTTGAATTGGCGACAGGGGTCTAGGGCACCCCTCCACTTT
17	NA	TRBV7-8	TRBD1	TRBJ1-2	CASSLANLGTGDYGYTF	TGTGCCAGCAGCTTAGCGAACCTCGGGACAGGGGACTATGGCTACACCTTC
13	NA	TRBV2	TRBD1	TRBJ1-2	CASSVDRGGGYTF	TGTGCCAGCAGTGTGGACAGGGGAGGCGGCTACACCTTC
14	NA	TRBV15	TRBD1	TRBJ2-5	CATSGRTGGETQYF	TGTGCCACCAGCGGGAGGACAGGGGGAGAGACCCAGTACTTC
15	NA	TRBV21-1	NA	TRBJ2-5	CASSRPTELQETQYF	TGTGCCAGCAGCAGACCGACAGAACTCCAAGAGACCCAGTACTTC
14	once	TRBV11-2	NA	TRBJ2-7	CASSSTFGAYEQYF	TGTGCCAGCAGCTCCACGTTCGGGGCCTACGAGCAGTACTTC
13	once	TRBV29-1	NA	TRBJ1-1	CSVEFGVGTEAFF	TGCAGCGTTGAATTCGGGGTTGGCACTGAAGCTTTCTTT
15	few	TRBV11-2	NA	TRBJ2-5	CASSLGDKTQETQYF	TGTGCCAGCAGCTTAGGGGACAAGACCCAAGAGACCCAGTACTTC
13	NA	TRBV6-4	TRBD1	TRBJ2-7	CASSADRGHEQYF	TGTGCCAGCAGTGCAGACAGGGGGCACGAGCAGTACTTC
15	NA	TRBV6-6	NA	TRBJ2-7	CASSYSVLGATEQYF	TGTGCCAGCAGTTACTCCGTCCTCGGAGCGACCGAGCAGTACTTC
13	NA	TRBV7-2	TRBD1	TRBJ2-7	CASSPRGRREQYF	TGTGCCAGCAGCCCCAGGGGGCGCAGGGAGCAGTACTTC
12	NA	TRBV5-6	NA	TRBJ2-7	CASSRGTYEQYF	TGTGCCAGCAGCAGAGGGACCTACGAGCAGTACTTC
12	NA	TRBV13	NA	TRBJ2-1	CASSLVLPEQFF	TGTGCCAGCAGCTTAGTACTACCTGAGCAGTTCTTC
11	NA	TRBV20-1	TRBD1	TRBJ2-5	CSADRAETQYF	TGCAGTGCTGACAGGGCAGAGACCCAGTACTTC
16	NA	TRBV1	NA	TRBJ2-7	CTSSQDPDSLSYEQYF	TGCACCAGCAGCCAAGATCCGGACTCCCTTTCCTACGAGCAGTACTTC
14	NA	TRBV5-6	NA	TRBJ2-2	CASSSPLLSEELFF	TGTGCCAGCAGCTCACCACTACTGTCCGAGGAGCTGTTTTTT
15	NA	TRBV6-1	TRBD2	TRBJ2-3	CASMAVGGRQDTQYF	TGTGCCAGCATGGCGGTGGGGGGGAGGCAAGATACGCAGTATTTT
13	NA	TRBV27	NA	TRBJ2-7	CASTPPGGREQYF	TGTGCCAGCACCCCCCCTGGGGGCCGCGAGCAGTACTTC